These T cell receptor beta chains were read from a single sample in a study of blood T cell repertoires in COVID-19. Produced via immunoSEQ multiplex PCR; TCRdb's table is partial and in-frame only. The data show about 250,000 clones, roughly 80% seen once. The sequencing input was peripheral blood. All receptors derive from a woman older than 75 with active or convalescent COVID-19. Each CDR3 is given with its conserved first and last residue. D genes are given only for firm matches. Some rows have no size entry. The others give once, few or many, or a class for an expanded clone.

D gene: -; V gene: TRBV15; clone size: few; J gene: TRBJ1-2; CDR3 protein: CATSREAQGWDGYTF; CDR3 DNA: TGTGCCACCAGCAGAGAGGCCCAGGGGTGGGATGGCTACACCTTC
D gene: TRBD2; V gene: TRBV10-2; clone size: -; J gene: TRBJ2-5; CDR3 protein: CAIRTSQETQYF; CDR3 DNA: TGCGCCATCCGGACTAGCCAAGAGACCCAGTACTTC
D gene: TRBD1; V gene: TRBV27; clone size: -; J gene: TRBJ1-6; CDR3 protein: CASGFGPGGTDNSPLHF; CDR3 DNA: TGTGCCAGCGGCTTTGGACCCGGAGGGACAGATAATTCACCCCTCCACTTT
D gene: -; V gene: TRBV29-1; clone size: few; J gene: TRBJ1-4; CDR3 protein: CSARAGEKLFF; CDR3 DNA: TGCAGCGCTAGGGCAGGGGAAAAACTGTTTTTT
D gene: -; V gene: TRBV28; clone size: -; J gene: TRBJ1-1; CDR3 protein: CASSFLGGYTEAFF; CDR3 DNA: TGTGCCAGCAGTTTCCTTGGGGGCTATACTGAAGCTTTCTTT
D gene: -; V gene: TRBV7-2; clone size: few; J gene: TRBJ1-6; CDR3 protein: CASSLDWPGYNSPLHF; CDR3 DNA: TGTGCCAGCAGCTTAGATTGGCCAGGTTATAATTCACCCCTCCACTTT
D gene: TRBD1; V gene: TRBV5-1; clone size: -; J gene: TRBJ1-2; CDR3 protein: CASSLRQGIYGYTF; CDR3 DNA: TGCGCCAGCAGCTTACGACAGGGGATTTATGGCTACACCTTC
D gene: -; V gene: TRBV19; clone size: -; J gene: TRBJ1-5; CDR3 protein: CASSPPGYIYQPQHF; CDR3 DNA: TGTGCCAGTAGTCCCCCGGGATACATCTACCAGCCCCAGCATTTT
D gene: TRBD1; V gene: TRBV9; clone size: -; J gene: TRBJ1-1; CDR3 protein: CASSPIQGATEAFF; CDR3 DNA: TGTGCCAGCAGCCCAATCCAGGGGGCCACTGAAGCTTTCTTT
D gene: TRBD2; V gene: TRBV11-2; clone size: -; J gene: TRBJ2-5; CDR3 protein: CASSLVPSGGAETQYF; CDR3 DNA: TGTGCCAGCAGCTTAGTTCCTAGCGGGGGTGCGGAGACCCAGTACTTC
D gene: -; V gene: TRBV7-9; clone size: -; J gene: TRBJ1-5; CDR3 protein: CASTTRDQPQHF; CDR3 DNA: TGTGCCAGCACCACCAGGGATCAGCCCCAGCATTTT
D gene: TRBD1; V gene: TRBV18; clone size: -; J gene: TRBJ1-1; CDR3 protein: CASSPTGGWDTEAFF; CDR3 DNA: TGTGCCAGCTCACCTACAGGGGGCTGGGACACTGAAGCTTTCTTT
D gene: -; V gene: TRBV6-1; clone size: -; J gene: TRBJ1-4; CDR3 protein: CASSEAITFPNEKLFF; CDR3 DNA: TGTGCCAGCAGTGAAGCCATAACATTCCCTAATGAAAAACTGTTTTTT
D gene: -; V gene: TRBV15; clone size: -; J gene: TRBJ2-7; CDR3 protein: CATSSRFRDYEQYF; CDR3 DNA: TGTGCCACCAGCTCCCGGTTCAGGGATTACGAGCAGTACTTC
D gene: TRBD2; V gene: TRBV7-8; clone size: -; J gene: TRBJ2-2; CDR3 protein: CASSKTSGVNTGELFF; CDR3 DNA: TGTGCCAGCAGCAAAACTAGCGGGGTGAACACCGGGGAGCTGTTTTTT
D gene: -; V gene: TRBV2; clone size: -; J gene: TRBJ1-1; CDR3 protein: CASTEQGMNTEAFF; CDR3 DNA: TGTGCCAGCACTGAACAGGGAATGAACACTGAAGCTTTCTTT
D gene: -; V gene: TRBV28; clone size: -; J gene: TRBJ1-1; CDR3 protein: CASKRPGQQQGMNTEAFF; CDR3 DNA: TGTGCCAGCAAACGACCGGGACAACAACAAGGGATGAACACTGAAGCTTTCTTT
D gene: TRBD1; V gene: TRBV7-9; clone size: once; J gene: TRBJ1-3; CDR3 protein: CASSSPKGASSGNTIYF; CDR3 DNA: TGTGCCAGCAGCTCGCCAAAGGGGGCCTCCTCTGGAAACACCATATATTTT
D gene: -; V gene: TRBV7-8; clone size: -; J gene: TRBJ2-7; CDR3 protein: CASSLGRVLSSYEQYF; CDR3 DNA: TGTGCCAGCAGCTTAGGCAGGGTCCTGAGCTCCTACGAGCAGTACTTC
D gene: TRBD2; V gene: TRBV11-2; clone size: -; J gene: TRBJ2-3; CDR3 protein: CASTLAGGLSDTQYF; CDR3 DNA: TGTGCCAGCACCCTAGCGGGAGGTCTTTCAGATACGCAGTATTTT
D gene: -; V gene: TRBV30; clone size: once; J gene: TRBJ2-7; CDR3 protein: CAWGLNSGQQYF; CDR3 DNA: TGTGCCTGGGGATTAAACAGTGGCCAGCAGTACTTC
D gene: TRBD1; V gene: TRBV28; clone size: -; J gene: TRBJ1-1; CDR3 protein: CAIWTGGVTEAFF; CDR3 DNA: TGTGCCATCTGGACAGGGGGAGTCACTGAAGCTTTCTTT
D gene: -; V gene: TRBV5-6; clone size: -; J gene: TRBJ2-2; CDR3 protein: CASSLVRGGELFF; CDR3 DNA: TGTGCCAGCAGCTTGGTAAGAGGCGGGGAGCTGTTTTTT
D gene: -; V gene: TRBV7-9; clone size: few; J gene: TRBJ1-1; CDR3 protein: CASSSDTTGNTEAFF; CDR3 DNA: TGTGCCAGCAGCTCTGATACTACAGGGAACACTGAAGCTTTCTTT
D gene: -; V gene: TRBV15; clone size: -; J gene: TRBJ1-2; CDR3 protein: CATSRDLTGTLYGYTF; CDR3 DNA: TGTGCCACCAGCAGAGATCTAACGGGAACCCTCTATGGCTACACCTTC
D gene: -; V gene: TRBV5-1; clone size: once; J gene: TRBJ1-5; CDR3 protein: CASSLSGFSNQPQHF; CDR3 DNA: TGCGCCAGCAGCTTATCAGGGTTTAGCAATCAGCCCCAGCATTTT
D gene: -; V gene: TRBV4-1; clone size: -; J gene: TRBJ1-1; CDR3 protein: CASSQEGPRMNTEAFF; CDR3 DNA: TGCGCCAGCAGCCAAGAGGGCCCGAGAATGAACACTGAAGCTTTCTTT
D gene: -; V gene: TRBV4-2; clone size: once; J gene: TRBJ1-6; CDR3 protein: CASSQERVYNSPLHF; CDR3 DNA: TGTGCCAGCAGCCAAGAGAGGGTCTATAATTCACCCCTCCACTTT
D gene: -; V gene: TRBV4-2; clone size: -; J gene: TRBJ1-4; CDR3 protein: CASSPSQGGDEKLFF; CDR3 DNA: TGTGCCAGCAGCCCATCACAGGGAGGGGATGAAAAACTGTTTTTT
D gene: TRBD1; V gene: TRBV24-1; clone size: once; J gene: TRBJ2-7; CDR3 protein: CATSGNGQASSYEQYF; CDR3 DNA: TGTGCCACCAGTGGCAACGGACAGGCGAGCTCCTACGAGCAGTACTTC
D gene: -; V gene: TRBV9; clone size: -; J gene: TRBJ1-2; CDR3 protein: CASSAGQFANYGYTF; CDR3 DNA: TGTGCCAGCAGCGCAGGACAGTTTGCTAACTATGGCTACACCTTC
D gene: TRBD2; V gene: TRBV7-2; clone size: -; J gene: TRBJ2-2; CDR3 protein: CASSLRGAVNTGELFF; CDR3 DNA: TGTGCCAGCAGCTTGCGGGGGGCAGTCAACACCGGGGAGCTGTTTTTT
D gene: -; V gene: TRBV18; clone size: -; J gene: TRBJ1-5; CDR3 protein: CASSPLLNQPQHF; CDR3 DNA: TGTGCCAGCTCCCCCCTATTGAATCAGCCCCAGCATTTT
D gene: -; V gene: TRBV10-3; clone size: -; J gene: TRBJ2-3; CDR3 protein: CAISEGARDTQYF; CDR3 DNA: TGTGCCATCAGTGAGGGGGCCAGGGATACGCAGTATTTT
D gene: -; V gene: TRBV7-2; clone size: -; J gene: TRBJ2-1; CDR3 protein: CASSLRQGWGNNEQFF; CDR3 DNA: TGTGCCAGCAGCCTTCGTCAGGGCTGGGGTAACAATGAGCAGTTCTTC
D gene: -; V gene: TRBV7-8; clone size: -; J gene: TRBJ2-6; CDR3 protein: CASSLYLRDSGANVLTF; CDR3 DNA: TGTGCCAGCAGCTTATATCTCAGGGACTCTGGGGCCAACGTCCTGACTTTC
D gene: -; V gene: TRBV3-1/TRBV3-2; clone size: -; J gene: TRBJ2-5; CDR3 protein: CASSQRGETQYF; CDR3 DNA: TGTGCCAGCAGCCAACGCGGTGAGACCCAGTACTTC
D gene: -; V gene: TRBV6-5; clone size: -; J gene: TRBJ2-7; CDR3 protein: CASRARQHLSYEQYF; CDR3 DNA: TGTGCCAGCAGGGCGAGACAGCATCTCTCCTACGAGCAGTACTTC
D gene: -; V gene: TRBV4-1; clone size: -; J gene: TRBJ2-3; CDR3 protein: CASSPLSTDTQYF; CDR3 DNA: TGCGCCAGCAGCCCTCTTAGCACAGATACGCAGTATTTT
D gene: TRBD1; V gene: TRBV6-2/TRBV6-3; clone size: few; J gene: TRBJ2-1; CDR3 protein: CASSQGGGSGTGSLDEQFF; CDR3 DNA: TGTGCCAGCAGTCAAGGTGGGGGTTCCGGGACAGGGTCGTTGGACGAGCAGTTCTTC
D gene: -; V gene: TRBV19; clone size: few; J gene: TRBJ2-7; CDR3 protein: CASALRGGEQYF; CDR3 DNA: TGTGCCAGTGCGCTCCGGGGTGGAGAGCAGTACTTC
D gene: TRBD2; V gene: TRBV5-1; clone size: -; J gene: TRBJ2-3; CDR3 protein: CASSGSGGPSDTQYF; CDR3 DNA: TGCGCCAGCAGTGGAAGCGGGGGCCCTTCGGATACGCAGTATTTT
D gene: TRBD1; V gene: TRBV5-1; clone size: -; J gene: TRBJ2-5; CDR3 protein: CASSIGTGQETQYF; CDR3 DNA: TGCGCCAGCAGCATCGGGACAGGCCAAGAGACCCAGTACTTC
D gene: TRBD1; V gene: TRBV11-2; clone size: few; J gene: TRBJ1-1; CDR3 protein: CASSSGQAFFSKRAFF; CDR3 DNA: TGTGCCAGCAGCTCGGGACAGGCCTTTTTCTCGAAGCGGGCTTTCTTT
D gene: -; V gene: TRBV7-9; clone size: -; J gene: TRBJ2-3; CDR3 protein: CASRPEADTQYF; CDR3 DNA: TGTGCCAGCAGACCTGAGGCGGATACGCAGTATTTT
D gene: -; V gene: TRBV3-1/TRBV3-2; clone size: -; J gene: TRBJ2-7; CDR3 protein: CASSPPGKESYEQYF; CDR3 DNA: TGTGCCAGCAGCCCGCCCGGTAAAGAATCCTACGAGCAGTACTTC
D gene: -; V gene: TRBV3-1/TRBV3-2; clone size: -; J gene: TRBJ1-2; CDR3 protein: CASSRGQGSYGYTF; CDR3 DNA: TGTGCCAGCAGCCGAGGTCAGGGGAGCTATGGCTACACCTTC
D gene: -; V gene: TRBV5-1; clone size: -; J gene: TRBJ2-3; CDR3 protein: CASSLASSTDTQYF; CDR3 DNA: TGCGCCAGCAGCTTGGCTAGCAGCACAGATACGCAGTATTTT
D gene: -; V gene: TRBV7-8; clone size: once; J gene: TRBJ1-4; CDR3 protein: CASSWRSSQTNEKLFF; CDR3 DNA: TGTGCCAGCAGCTGGAGGAGTTCTCAAACTAATGAAAAACTGTTTTTT
D gene: -; V gene: TRBV7-2; clone size: -; J gene: TRBJ2-3; CDR3 protein: CASSLRWGGSTDTQYF; CDR3 DNA: TGTGCCAGCAGCTTAAGATGGGGAGGAAGCACAGATACGCAGTATTTT
D gene: TRBD1; V gene: TRBV5-6; clone size: -; J gene: TRBJ2-7; CDR3 protein: CASSLLQGYVNEQYF; CDR3 DNA: TGTGCCAGCAGCTTATTACAGGGGTATGTGAACGAGCAGTACTTC
D gene: TRBD1; V gene: TRBV19; clone size: few; J gene: TRBJ1-5; CDR3 protein: CASTTTTGATSNQPQHF; CDR3 DNA: TGTGCCAGTACAACTACTACAGGGGCAACTAGCAATCAGCCCCAGCATTTT
D gene: -; V gene: TRBV18; clone size: -; J gene: TRBJ1-3; CDR3 protein: CASSPRGITVSGNTIYF; CDR3 DNA: TGTGCCAGCTCACCACGAGGGATCACCGTCTCTGGAAACACCATATATTTT
D gene: -; V gene: TRBV11-2; clone size: -; J gene: TRBJ2-7; CDR3 protein: CASSLDREDEQYF; CDR3 DNA: TGTGCCAGCAGCTTAGATAGGGAGGACGAGCAGTACTTC
D gene: -; V gene: TRBV5-4; clone size: -; J gene: TRBJ1-5; CDR3 protein: CASSLVSGLQPQHF; CDR3 DNA: TGTGCCAGCAGCTTGGTTTCAGGTCTGCAGCCCCAGCATTTT
D gene: -; V gene: TRBV28; clone size: -; J gene: TRBJ1-3; CDR3 protein: CASSLSGDPGNTIYF; CDR3 DNA: TGTGCCAGCAGTTTATCGGGGGATCCCGGAAACACCATATATTTT
D gene: TRBD1; V gene: TRBV4-2; clone size: -; J gene: TRBJ2-1; CDR3 protein: CASSPGQGASHEQFF; CDR3 DNA: TGTGCCAGCAGCCCCGGACAGGGGGCATCCCATGAGCAGTTCTTC